Following are 18 T cell receptor beta chains from one sample sequenced in a study of T cell responses to AZD1222 COVID-19 vaccine. This table comes from immunoSEQ multiplex PCR, and its TCRdb copy is limited to in-frame clones, with some not included. This table holds tens of thousands of clones, around 73% found once. Specimen: peripheral blood, collected on day 0 of AZD1222 vaccination. These receptors were collected from an adult in good health.

The chain is built from TRBV7-2 and TRBJ2-7; 8 bases map to TRBD2. This CDR3 spans 15 amino acids. V lost 5 bases to trimming and J lost 1 base; unmatched junction nucleotides: 7. Germline CDR1 and CDR2: SGHTA and FQGNSA. CDR3 coding DNA: TGTGCCAGCAGCCGCAGCGGGAGTAGGTCCTACGAGCAGTACTTC. Its translation: CASSRSGSRSYEQYF. The variable domain in full, with the rest retrieved from reference TRBV7-2 and TRBJ2-7, is GAGVSQSPSNKVTEKGKDVELRCDPISGHTALYWYRQSLGQGLEFLIYFQGNSAPDKSGLPSDRFSAERTGGSVSTLTIQRTQQEDSAVYLCASSRSGSRSYEQYFGPGTRLTVT.

The V gene is TRBV6-5, the J gene TRBJ2-1, with D possibly TRBD2 on 6 matching bases. V lost 6 bases to trimming and J lost 9 bases, with 21 bases between them. The CDR3 has 15 residues. The germline V gene has CDR1 MNHEY and CDR2 SVGAGI. The CDR3 sequence is CASSVVTSRSGEQFF. The CDR3 DNA follows: TGTGCCAGCAGCGTTGTCACTAGCCGGTCGGGTGAGCAGTTCTTC.

The chain combines TRBV5-6 with TRBJ2-2; 8 nucleotides match TRBD2. J was trimmed by 2 bases and V by 0 bases; bases with no gene match: 3. Germline assignment: CDR1 SGHDT and CDR2 YYEEEE. The CDR3 is 16 residues long. The CDR3 nucleotides are TGTGCCAGCAGCTTGGGGCTAGCGGGTAACACCGGGGAGCTGTTTTTT. Its translation: CASSLGLAGNTGELFF.

In its sample, this clone was seen a few times. The rearrangement uses TRBV7-2 and TRBJ2-1, with D unclear. The germline gives CDR1 SGHTA, CDR2 FQGNSA. The CDR3 is 14 residues long. Trimming stripped 2 bases from V and 4 bases from J, with 9 bases between. The CDR3 DNA reads as TGTGCCAGCAGCTTATCCCGGCGGTACAATGAGCAGTTCTTC. This sequence encodes CASSLSRRYNEQFF. The variable domain in full, completed from reference TRBV7-2 and TRBJ2-1, reads GAGVSQSPSNKVTEKGKDVELRCDPISGHTALYWYRQSLGQGLEFLIYFQGNSAPDKSGLPSDRFSAERTGGSVSTLTIQRTQQEDSAVYLCASSLSRRYNEQFFGPGTRLTVL.

This sequence joins TRBV10-3 and TRBJ2-7; 13 bases fit TRBD2. Losses at the gene ends were 2 bases for V and 2 bases for J; bases not matched to a gene: 3. The germline gives CDR1 ENHRY, CDR2 SYGVKD. This CDR3 spans 16 amino acids. The DNA for the CDR3 is TGTGCCATCAGTGAGGGACTAGCGGGAGACCCCTACGAGCAGTACTTC. Protein product: CAISEGLAGDPYEQYF.

This chain connects TRBV3-1 (or the pseudogene TRBV3-2) to TRBJ1-2, with TRBD1 matching 7 bases. Germline V gene data show CDR1 as LGHDT and CDR2 as YNNKEL (reference sequence). Unmatched junction bases numbered 7, after V lost 3 bases and J lost 0 bases. The CDR3 has 16 amino acids. In DNA, the CDR3 is TGTGCCAGCAGCCACTCAGGGACAGTAGCTAACTATGGCTACACCTTC. Its translation is CASSHSGTVANYGYTF.

V usage is TRBV7-6 and J usage is TRBJ2-2, with D maybe TRBD2 (5 bases). V was trimmed by 9 bases and J by 2 bases, leaving 16 bases between them. Germline V CDR1 and CDR2: SGHVS, FNYEAQ. The CDR3 has 15 residues. The CDR3, as DNA: TGTGCCAGTAGCGCAAGCGGACGAAACACCGGGGAGCTGTTTTTT. It translates to CASSASGRNTGELFF.

The V and J genes are TRBV5-1 and TRBJ2-3, with a possible D match to TRBD1 (5 bases). V lost 4 bases and J 0 bases, leaving 15 bases between the germline ends. This CDR3 region has 16 residues. Per the germline V gene, CDR1 is SGHRS and CDR2 is YFSETQ. CDR3 in amino acids: CASSLGVSVSTDTQYF. The DNA of the CDR3 is TGCGCCAGCAGCCTAGGGGTGTCCGTGAGCACAGATACGCAGTATTTT. The complete variable domain, with remaining parts taken from reference TRBV5-1 and TRBJ2-3, reads KAGVTQTPRYLIKTRGQQVTLSCSPISGHRSVSWYQQTPGQGLQFLFEYFSETQRNKGNFPGRFSGRQFSNSRSEMNVSTLELGDSALYLCASSLGVSVSTDTQYFGPGTRLTVL.

The chain carries TRBV6-4 and TRBJ1-5; D is ambiguous. Trimming pared 3 bases from V and 5 bases from J, leaving 8 bases between. The CDR3 has 13 residues. Germline V gene data show CDR1 as MRHNA and CDR2 as SNTAGT. For the CDR3, the DNA is TGTGCCAGCAGTGAGGGAGCGGATCAGCCCCAGCATTTT. This translates into CASSEGADQPQHF.

V is TRBV5-1 and J is TRBJ2-3; D might be TRBD1 (5 bases). Germline CDR1 is SGHRS and CDR2 is YFSETQ. The CDR3 has 13 residues. The V end was cut by 6 bases, the J end by 6 bases, with 14 bases between. The CDR3 DNA is TGCGCCAGCAACCCGCGATCAGGGGATACGCAGTATTTT. It codes for CASNPRSGDTQYF. Supplemented by reference TRBV5-1 and TRBJ2-3, the full variable domain reads KAGVTQTPRYLIKTRGQQVTLSCSPISGHRSVSWYQQTPGQGLQFLFEYFSETQRNKGNFPGRFSGRQFSNSRSEMNVSTLELGDSALYLCASNPRSGDTQYFGPGTRLTVL.

The chain joins TRBV27 to TRBJ2-3; D not resolved. Per germline, CDR1 MNHEY and CDR2 SMNVEV (reference sequence). The CDR3 has 14 residues. V was clipped by 0 bases and J by 3 bases, with 7 bases between them. The CDR3 loop is CASSLSAPTDTQYF. DNA for the CDR3: TGTGCCAGCAGTTTATCGGCGCCGACAGATACGCAGTATTTT.

This sequence joins TRBV5-4 and TRBJ1-4, with 10 bases identical to TRBD1. This CDR3 contains 14 residues. CDR1 is SGHNT, CDR2 YYREEE, per germline (reference sequence). Trimming at V came to 3 bases and at J to 10 bases, leaving 6 bases not matched to a gene. CDR3 sequence: CASSSRTGGRKLFF. The CDR3, as DNA: TGTGCCAGCAGCTCCAGGACAGGGGGGAGAAAACTGTTTTTT.

In DNA, the CDR3 is TGTGCCAGCAGTCACGGAGAAAAACTGTTTTTT. Its translation: CASSHGEKLFF. The chain links TRBV6-5 to TRBJ1-4; D not resolved. CDR1 and CDR2 from the germline V gene are MNHEY and SVGAGI. Trimming stripped 5 bases from V and 8 bases from J, with 6 bases between. This CDR3 is 11 amino acids long.

This chain connects TRBV5-1 to TRBJ2-1, with TRBD1 matching over 8 bases. CDR3 length: 15 residues. The ends lost 5 bases at V and 10 bases at J; junction bases unmatched: 14. Germline V gene data show CDR1 as SGHRS and CDR2 as YFSETQ. For the CDR3, the DNA is TGCGCCAGCAGGAGGACAGGGCAGGGCGATGGGGAGCAGTTCTTC. Translation gives CASRRTGQGDGEQFF.

The rearrangement uses TRBV27 and TRBJ1-1, with a weak D call TRBD1 (5 bases). V lost 0 bases and J 5 bases, leaving 25 bases between the germline ends. Germline assignment: CDR1 MNHEY and CDR2 SMNVEV (reference sequence). This CDR3 spans 19 amino acids. The CDR3 protein is CASSLSRAVGAGARTEAFF. The CDR3, as DNA: TGTGCCAGCAGTTTATCCCGAGCAGTCGGGGCTGGGGCACGGACTGAAGCTTTCTTT.

The V and J genes are TRBV19 and TRBJ2-1, with D possibly TRBD1 on 6 matching bases. The V end lost 4 bases, the J end lost 4 bases, and 23 bases lay between the germline ends. Per germline, CDR1 LNHDA and CDR2 SQIVND (reference sequence). CDR3 length equals 18 residues. This CDR3 is CASSKRALGAGDYNEQFF. CDR3 DNA sequence: TGTGCCAGTAGTAAAAGGGCCCTAGGAGCAGGGGATTACAATGAGCAGTTCTTC.

The CDR3 DNA follows: TGTGCCACCAGTGCTCTACAGGGGAACTATGGCTACACCTTC. It translates to CATSALQGNYGYTF. The chain couples TRBV24-1 to TRBJ1-2; TRBD1 matches 7 bases. Trimming cost V 5 bases and J 2 bases; bases outside gene matches: 4. The CDR3 is 14 residues long. In germline, CDR1 is KGHDR, CDR2 SFDVKD.

The chain couples TRBV29-1 to TRBJ2-7, with D possibly TRBD2 on 5 matching bases. The CDR3 has 11 residues. V was cut by 4 bases and J by 5 bases, with 9 bases left in between. CDR1 and CDR2 (germline): SQVTM, ANQGSEA. Here the CDR3 reads CSVASQDEQYF. Here the CDR3 DNA reads TGCAGCGTTGCTAGCCAGGACGAGCAGTACTTC.